The next 10 T cell receptor beta chains were all read from a single sample in a study of blood T cell repertoires in COVID-19. The data were produced by immunoSEQ multiplex PCR, yet TCRdb's version contains in-frame clones alone and is incomplete. The sample lists approximately 320,000 clones, 85% to 90% occurring once. Input material: peripheral blood. Receptor source: a woman in her 30s with COVID-19, enrolled during active disease.

The chain joins TRBV7-9 to TRBJ1-3; D ambiguous. The ends were cut back, 3 bases at V and 4 bases at J, with 22 bases in the middle. This CDR3 region has 18 residues. The germline gives CDR1 SEHNR, CDR2 FQNEAQ (reference sequence). The CDR3 DNA is TGTGCCAGCAGCTTTCCTCGGAGGGTTGAGGGCCCGGGAAACACCATATATTTT. It translates to CASSFPRRVEGPGNTIYF.

This chain links TRBV30 with TRBJ2-3; 9 bases align to TRBD1. Germline CDR1 reads GTSNPN; CDR2 reads SVGIG (reference sequence). Germline trimming cut 2 bases from V and 5 bases from J; bases unmatched to any gene: 5. CDR3 size: 14 residues. The DNA of the CDR3 is TGTGCCTGGAGTTTAACAGGGGGCAAAGATACGCAGTATTTT. It translates to CAWSLTGGKDTQYF. The entire variable domain, with the rest obtained from reference TRBV30 and TRBJ2-3, is as follows: SQTIHQWPATLVQPVGSPLSLECTVEGTSNPNLYWYRQAAGRGLQLLFYSVGIGQISSEVPQNLSASRPQDRQFILSSKKLLLSDSGFYLCAWSLTGGKDTQYFGPGTRLTVL.

The chain uses TRBV18 and TRBJ1-6; 7 bases fit TRBD1. Germline V gene lookup returns CDR1 KGHSH and CDR2 LQKENI. The CDR3 sequence is 14 residues long. The V segment lost 4 bases and the J segment 7 bases; nucleotides outside the gene matches: 4. DNA of the CDR3: TGTGCCAGCTCACGAGACAGGGAAAATTCACCCCTCCACTTT. Translation gives CASSRDRENSPLHF.

This clone was seen once. CDR3 residues: CASSLGRTSGTQETQYF. The CDR3 DNA reads as TGCGCCAGCAGCTTGGGTCGGACTAGCGGGACCCAAGAGACCCAGTACTTC. This sequence joins TRBV5-1 and TRBJ2-5, with TRBD2 identical over 12 bases. The V segment lost 0 bases and the J segment 1 base; nucleotides outside the gene matches: 4. The CDR3 has 17 residues. The germline V gene has CDR1 SGHRS and CDR2 YFSETQ.

This clone came up once. The V gene is TRBV4-1, the J gene TRBJ2-7, with D possibly matching TRBD1 (6 bases). CDR1 is MGHRA, CDR2 YSYEKL, per germline. This CDR3 comprises 18 residues. V lost 3 bases to trimming and J lost 0 bases, with 21 bases between them. In DNA, the CDR3 is TGCGCCAGCAGCCAGGAGCCCGACGGGACATATAGCTCCTACGAGCAGTACTTC. As protein: CASSQEPDGTYSSYEQYF.

The chain employs TRBV10-3 and TRBJ1-3; 8 bases line up with TRBD1. After removal of 6 bases from V and 7 bases from J, the junction contained 8 bases not matched to a gene. Germline CDR1 is ENHRY and CDR2 is SYGVKD. This CDR3 has 14 amino acids. The CDR3 loop is CAIRTTGAANTIYF. The CDR3 DNA sequence: TGTGCCATCAGGACGACAGGGGCGGCGAACACCATATATTTT.

CDR3 sequence: CASKRTVSNQPQHF. DNA of the CDR3: TGTGCCAGTAAGAGGACAGTTTCAAATCAGCCCCAGCATTTT. The chain combines TRBV19 with TRBJ1-5, with D tentatively TRBD1 (6 bases). The CDR3 contains 14 residues. Germline CDR1 reads LNHDA; CDR2 reads SQIVND (reference sequence). The germline V and J ends were trimmed by 7 bases and 4 bases, with 14 bases remaining between them.

This clone turned up a few times. J is TRBJ2-7 and V is TRBV7-9; D is possibly TRBD1 (6 bases). Trimming cost V 5 bases and J 3 bases, with 17 bases left between them. Germline CDR1 reads SEHNR; CDR2 reads FQNEAQ (reference sequence). The CDR3 totals 15 residues. CDR3: CASSPGSGQNYEQYF. DNA for the CDR3: TGTGCCAGCAGCCCGGGATCGGGACAAAACTACGAGCAGTACTTC.

V and J are TRBV6-4 and TRBJ1-6; 8 bases are shared with TRBD1. The ends lost 0 bases at V and 6 bases at J; junction bases unmatched: 4. The CDR3 contains 16 residues. Germline V CDR1 and CDR2: MRHNA, SNTAGT. CDR3: CASSDSETGVNSPLHF. CDR3 nucleotides: TGTGCCAGCAGTGACTCTGAGACAGGGGTTAATTCACCCCTCCACTTT.

The chain recombines TRBV2 with TRBJ1-2; 8 bases line up with TRBD1. Germline CDR1 is SNHLY and CDR2 is FYNNEI. Unmatched junction bases numbered 4, after V lost 3 bases and J lost 7 bases. This CDR3 has 13 residues. CDR3 sequence: CASSEQGAFGYTF. DNA for the CDR3: TGTGCCAGCAGTGAGCAGGGGGCTTTTGGCTACACCTTC.